Sequencing of this T cell receptor (beta chain) was carried out in a study of blood T cell repertoires in COVID-19. Background on the study: T cells, B-cell-depleted T cells, or PBMCs provided the cDNA or gDNA that served as material.

This clone was counted between two and nine times. Membership in each cohort depended on participant-reported clinical history. Germline V lookup: CDR1 SQVTM, CDR2 ANQGSEA. The V end was cut by 7 bases, the J end by 6 bases, with 18 bases between. This CDR3 region has 13 residues. Using immunoSEQ multiplex PCR, the repertoire was profiled, and TCRdb retains in-frame clones only, with some absent. Of 350,000 to 400,000 clones listed, around 87% are singletons. Input material: PBMCs or T cells enriched from blood (not recorded which). This clonotype was sampled from a man aged 40-49 years in a cohort exposed to, infected with or recovered from COVID-19 (not recorded which). V and J are TRBV29-1 and TRBJ1-2; tentative D call: TRBD1 (6 bases). This CDR3 reads CSAASGQKDGYTF. The CDR3 nucleotides are TGCAGCGCAGCCTCTGGACAGAAGGATGGCTACACCTTC.